A selection of T cell receptor beta chains follows, all from one sample in a study of blood T cell repertoires in COVID-19. Clones were sequenced by immunoSEQ multiplex PCR, and TCRdb holds only the in-frame ones, with some missing. The sample includes about 20,000 clones, more than 80% of them seen just once. Sequencing input: peripheral blood. These receptor sequences come from a woman between 45 and 60 years old with active COVID-19. Each CDR3 is given with its conserved first and last residue. D genes are given only for firm matches. Only part of the rows carry a size: once, few, many, or a class if the clone is expanded.

clone size,V gene,J gene,D gene,CDR3 DNA,CDR3 protein
NA,TRBV18,TRBJ2-3,NA,TGTGCCAGCTCACCAAACCAGGGATATTCCACAGATACGCAGTATTTT,CASSPNQGYSTDTQYF
NA,TRBV27,TRBJ2-7,NA,TGTGCCAGCAGTTTATCTAGGAGTTACGAGCAGTACTTC,CASSLSRSYEQYF
once,TRBV19,TRBJ1-6,NA,TGTGCCAGTAGTATTGGAGGTGTCAATGGGAATTCACCCCTCCACTTT,CASSIGGVNGNSPLHF
NA,TRBV14,TRBJ1-1,NA,TGTGCCAGCAGCCTACAGGGGAACACTGAAGCTTTCTTT,CASSLQGNTEAFF
NA,TRBV27,TRBJ2-3,TRBD2,TGTGCCAGCAGTTTATTTGGGACTAGCGGGATTGGCACAGATACGCAGTATTTT,CASSLFGTSGIGTDTQYF
NA,TRBV3-1/TRBV3-2,TRBJ1-1,NA,TGTGCCAGCAGCCATGACAGTCGGGCTTTCTTT,CASSHDSRAFF
NA,TRBV5-8,TRBJ2-3,NA,TGTGCCAGCAGCCTGGGGACTGCCGGGACAGATACGCAGTATTTT,CASSLGTAGTDTQYF
NA,TRBV28,TRBJ2-2,NA,TGTGCCAGCAGTTTATCCCCCTTCGGGGAGCTGTTTTTT,CASSLSPFGELFF
NA,TRBV7-8,TRBJ2-5,TRBD2,TGTGCCAGCAGCCCGCTGACTAGCGGGAGGGCCAGAGAGACCCAGTACTTC,CASSPLTSGRARETQYF
NA,TRBV29-1,TRBJ1-4,NA,TGCAGCGTTGAGGAGGGTTTGCGGGAAAAACTGTTTTTT,CSVEEGLREKLFF
NA,TRBV9,TRBJ2-6,NA,TGTGCCAGCAGCGTAGCCGGGGGGCCCGGGGCCAACGTCCTGACTTTC,CASSVAGGPGANVLTF
once,TRBV19,TRBJ2-6,TRBD2,TGTGCCAGTACCACAGCGGGAATGTGGGCTGGGGCCAACGTCCTGACTTTC,CASTTAGMWAGANVLTF
NA,TRBV27,TRBJ1-2,NA,TGTGCCAGCAGTTTTGTGACAGGCAACTATGGCTACACCTTC,CASSFVTGNYGYTF
NA,TRBV6-1,TRBJ2-7,NA,TGTGCCAGCAGTGACCCTAGCCGGGGGAGGATAGAACGCGAGCAGTACTTC,CASSDPSRGRIEREQYF
NA,TRBV27,TRBJ2-2,NA,TGTGCCAGCAGTTCCATACAGGGGAGGTTGACCGGGGAGCTGTTTTTT,CASSSIQGRLTGELFF
NA,TRBV11-2,TRBJ1-1,NA,TGTGCCAGCACCTCCCCGGTGGGGGCTTTGAACACTGAAGCTTTCTTT,CASTSPVGALNTEAFF
few,TRBV19,TRBJ1-6,TRBD1,TGTGCCAGTAGTGTTGACAGGGGTTCGGATTCACCCCTCCACTTT,CASSVDRGSDSPLHF
NA,TRBV19,TRBJ1-1,TRBD1,TGTGCCAGTATGGGGACAGGGTTGGCTGAAGCTTTCTTT,CASMGTGLAEAFF
NA,TRBV24-1,TRBJ2-1,NA,TGTGCCACCAGTGATTCGCGGCGCAAAAACAATGAGCAGTTCTTC,CATSDSRRKNNEQFF
NA,TRBV2,TRBJ2-1,TRBD1,TGTGCCAGCAGTCCACTGGGCAGGGGGCGCGATGAGCAGTTCTTC,CASSPLGRGRDEQFF
NA,TRBV6-1,TRBJ2-5,TRBD2,TGTGCCAGCAGTGCAACTTTCGCTAGCGGGGGAACCCAAGAGACCCAGTACTTC,CASSATFASGGTQETQYF
NA,TRBV6-5,TRBJ1-6,TRBD1,TGTGCCAGCAGTTACTCGACAGGGGGCGGCAATTCACCCCTCCACTTT,CASSYSTGGGNSPLHF
NA,TRBV3-1/TRBV3-2,TRBJ2-7,TRBD2,TGTGCCAGCAGCCACCCGGGACTAGCGGGAGGCGGCGAGCAGTACTTC,CASSHPGLAGGGEQYF
NA,TRBV7-9,TRBJ2-1,TRBD1,TGTGCCAGCTGGGGCACAGGGGGGAGCAATGAGCAGTTCTTC,CASWGTGGSNEQFF
NA,TRBV19,TRBJ2-3,TRBD1,TGTGCCAGTAGTGGGGGGACAGGGGGCCACCCAAGCACAGATACGCAGTATTTT,CASSGGTGGHPSTDTQYF
NA,TRBV29-1,TRBJ1-2,NA,TGCAGCGTTGGCGGAGGGGAGAGCTATGGCTACACCTTC,CSVGGGESYGYTF
NA,TRBV2,TRBJ1-2,NA,TGTGCCAGCAGTTCAGGAGGGGTGAACTATGGCTACACCTTC,CASSSGGVNYGYTF
NA,TRBV5-5,TRBJ2-3,TRBD2,TGTGCCAGCAGCTTGACGGGACTAGCGCCCACAGATACGCAGTATTTT,CASSLTGLAPTDTQYF
NA,TRBV5-1,TRBJ2-5,NA,TGCGCCAGCAGCTTGGGGGCGTTGGTACCACCGGGGGAGACCCAGTACTTC,CASSLGALVPPGETQYF
NA,TRBV5-1,TRBJ2-5,NA,TGCGCCAGCAGCTTGGATCGAGAGACCCAGTACTTC,CASSLDRETQYF
NA,TRBV24-1,TRBJ2-1,TRBD2,TGTGCCACCAGTGATGCCCCTAGCGGAATTTACAATGAGCAGTTCTTC,CATSDAPSGIYNEQFF
NA,TRBV5-1,TRBJ2-7,TRBD2,TGCGCCAGCAGCCCAGGGACTAGCGGGAGGTTCAACGAGCAGTACTTC,CASSPGTSGRFNEQYF
NA,TRBV5-1,TRBJ2-3,NA,TGCGCCAGCAGCAAAGAAGGACTTACCACAGATACGCAGTATTTT,CASSKEGLTTDTQYF
NA,TRBV2,TRBJ1-4,TRBD1,TGTGCCAGCAATCCGGACAGGGCTTCGAGGAATGAAAAACTGTTTTTT,CASNPDRASRNEKLFF
NA,TRBV5-1,TRBJ2-1,TRBD2,TGCGCCAGCCCCCGACTAGCGGGAGGGTTGTACAATGAGCAGTTCTTC,CASPRLAGGLYNEQFF
NA,TRBV10-3,TRBJ1-2,TRBD1,TGTGCCATCAGTGGGGCCGCGACAGGGGGACCGGTTTTTAGCTACACCTTC,CAISGAATGGPVFSYTF
NA,TRBV18,TRBJ2-3,TRBD1,TGTGCCAGCTCACCACGGGTGGACAGGGTTGCAGATACGCAGTATTTT,CASSPRVDRVADTQYF
NA,TRBV5-1,TRBJ1-1,NA,TGCGCCAGCAGCTCCTCTAATCCCACGGGCACTGAAGCTTTCTTT,CASSSSNPTGTEAFF
NA,TRBV27,TRBJ2-7,NA,TGTGCCAGCATGTTTAAGGGGAAGTGGTCCTACGAGCAGTACTTC,CASMFKGKWSYEQYF
NA,TRBV4-1,TRBJ1-6,TRBD1,TGCGCCAGCAGCCAACAGGGACAGGGCCATAATTCACCCCTCCACTTT,CASSQQGQGHNSPLHF
NA,TRBV7-3,TRBJ2-5,NA,TGTGCCAGCAGCCTATGGGCGGGGTTCCAGGAGACCCAGTACTTC,CASSLWAGFQETQYF
NA,TRBV30,TRBJ1-4,NA,TGTGCCTGGAGAGCAGGGACTCTCGTAGGAGGCCTTAATGAAAAACTGTTTTTT,CAWRAGTLVGGLNEKLFF
NA,TRBV28,TRBJ1-2,TRBD1,TGTGCCAGCAGTATTGACAGGGAGGCAGTAATTGACTATGGCTACACCTTC,CASSIDREAVIDYGYTF
NA,TRBV5-1,TRBJ2-7,TRBD1,TGCGCCAGCCAGGCAGGGGGCCACGAGCAGTACTTC,CASQAGGHEQYF
NA,TRBV2,TRBJ2-2,TRBD2,TGTGCCAGCAAGAGAGGTAGCGGGAGGGGAGCCGGGGAGCTGTTTTTT,CASKRGSGRGAGELFF
NA,TRBV20-1,TRBJ2-3,NA,TGCAGTGCTAGCAGGGGTACGCAGTATTTT,CSASRGTQYF
once,TRBV5-1,TRBJ2-5,NA,TGCGCCAGCAGTATGAGCGGCCAGACGGGAGAGACCCAGTACTTC,CASSMSGQTGETQYF